This entry lists 10 T cell receptor beta chains sequenced from one sample in a study of T cell responses to AZD1222 COVID-19 vaccine listed by TCRdb under 2021. Preparation of the library involved the immunoSEQ multiplex PCR assay. This immuneACCESS table, as held by TCRdb, lists in-frame sequences with V and J called but not all clones. Of the missing ones, under half trace to an unresolved V gene in checked studies; the others have no known cause. The sample table holds some 180,000 clones, of which roughly 92% were seen once. Together, the top ten hold 1.5% to 2% of the sample. Interpreted using the paper, the time point label stands for: about 28 days (+/-7) after the second vaccine dose. Sequences were derived from peripheral blood, sampled 28 days after the second AZD1222 dose. These receptors originate from an adult who received the AZD1222 COVID-19 vaccine.

The chain links TRBV7-9 to TRBJ1-2; D may be TRBD1 (5 bases). The CDR3 loop spans 15 amino acids. CDR1 and CDR2 (germline): SEHNR, FQNEAQ (reference sequence). Deletions cut 1 base from V and 3 bases from J, with 12 bases between. CDR3 loop: CASSLEEGIDYGYTF. Written as DNA, the CDR3 is TGTGCCAGCAGCTTAGAAGAGGGGATTGACTATGGCTACACCTTC.

This chain connects TRBV30 to TRBJ2-7, with D perhaps TRBD1 (5 bases). Trimming took off 4 bases at V and 0 bases at J, with 7 bases between the two ends. The CDR3 consists of 12 residues. Germline values: CDR1 GTSNPN, CDR2 SVGIG (reference sequence). Here the CDR3 reads CAWKGPSYEQYF. In DNA form, the CDR3 reads TGTGCCTGGAAGGGGCCCTCCTACGAGCAGTACTTC.

V and J are TRBV30 and TRBJ1-1; D is uncertain. V was cut by 2 bases and J by 1 base, with 8 bases left in between. This CDR3 has 13 amino acids. Germline CDR1 GTSNPN, CDR2 SVGIG (reference sequence). CDR3 sequence: CAWSYGKNTEAFF. As DNA, the CDR3 is TGTGCCTGGAGTTACGGGAAGAACACTGAAGCTTTCTTT.

This chain links TRBV2 with TRBJ2-7; weak D call: TRBD2 (5 bases). V was shortened by 3 bases and J by 2 bases, with 8 bases between the two germline ends. The CDR3 loop spans 13 amino acids. Germline CDR1 is SNHLY and CDR2 is FYNNEI. The CDR3 DNA follows: TGTGCCAGCAGTGAGTCGGGGACCTACGAGCAGTACTTC. Translation: CASSESGTYEQYF.

V is TRBV27 and J is TRBJ2-1; 10 bases map to TRBD1. The CDR3 consists of 14 residues. V shed 11 bases, J shed 3 bases, and the junction held 7 bases outside the gene matches. Germline V gene lookup returns CDR1 MNHEY and CDR2 SMNVEV (reference sequence). The CDR3 loop is CAAGDRGYYNEQFF. The CDR3 DNA reads TGTGCCGCGGGGGACAGGGGTTACTACAATGAGCAGTTCTTC.

This clone occurred once. The V call is TRBV5-6, the J call TRBJ2-1, with 8 bases that match TRBD2. Germline V lookup: CDR1 SGHDT, CDR2 YYEEEE. This CDR3 has 14 amino acids. The ends lost 3 bases at V and 8 bases at J; junction bases unmatched: 7. The CDR3 region has the DNA TGTGCCAGCAGCTCACCGGGACTAGAGTATGAGCAGTTCTTC. It translates to CASSSPGLEYEQFF.

The chain employs TRBV12-3 or TRBV12-4 and TRBJ1-5, with a possible D match to TRBD1 (6 bases). CDR3 length equals 13 residues. With 7 bases removed from V and 4 bases from J, the gap between germline ends came to 11 bases. The CDR3 nucleotides read TGTGCCAGCACCCGGACAGAGAATCAGCCCCAGCATTTT. This translates into CASTRTENQPQHF.

This rearrangement joins TRBV5-1 to TRBJ1-1; D possibly corresponds to TRBD1 (5 bases). This CDR3 region has 15 residues. With 4 bases removed from V and 7 bases from J, the gap between germline ends came to 20 bases. From germline, CDR1 is SGHRS and CDR2 YFSETQ. This chain's CDR3 is CASSPDNPNHGEAFF. CDR3 DNA sequence: TGCGCCAGCAGCCCGGACAACCCGAATCACGGTGAAGCTTTCTTT.

This chain links TRBV2 with TRBJ2-2; 8 bases align to TRBD2. This CDR3 region has 16 residues. CDR1 SNHLY and CDR2 FYNNEI come from the germline V gene. J gave up 3 bases and V 3 bases, and 6 bases lay outside the gene matches. The CDR3 nucleotides read TGTGCCAGCAGTGATTTTGGGCGGGGGGACACCGGGGAGCTGTTTTTT. It translates to CASSDFGRGDTGELFF.

The chain employs TRBV5-1 and TRBJ2-2, with D possibly TRBD2 on 5 matching bases. V was shortened by 0 bases and J by 0 bases, with 9 bases between the two germline ends. The CDR3 is 16 amino acids. The V gene's germline CDR1 is SGHRS and CDR2 YFSETQ. The CDR3, as DNA: TGCGCCAGCAGCTTGGCGGGGATCTCGAACACCGGGGAGCTGTTTTTT. It translates to CASSLAGISNTGELFF. The variable domain in full, completed from reference TRBV5-1 and TRBJ2-2, reads KAGVTQTPRYLIKTRGQQVTLSCSPISGHRSVSWYQQTPGQGLQFLFEYFSETQRNKGNFPGRFSGRQFSNSRSEMNVSTLELGDSALYLCASSLAGISNTGELFFGEGSRLTVL.